This is a list of T cell receptor beta chains from one sample in a study of cytomegalovirus exposure and HLA in healthy donors. Profiling relied on immunoSEQ multiplex PCR, and the TCRdb table lists in-frame clones only, not all of them. Of about 120,000 clones listed, less than 10% are singletons. Sequences were obtained from PBMCs. All receptors come from a middle-aged woman in good health and CMV-seropositive. CDR3s include the opening cysteine and the closing phenylalanine or tryptophan. D genes are given only for firm matches. The size field is filled for only some rows; it gives once, few, many or a size class.

D	size	J	V	DNA	CDR3
TRBD1	NA	TRBJ1-6	TRBV28	TGTGCCAGCAGTCTGACAGGGAACCTCCACTTT	CASSLTGNLHF
NA	few	TRBJ2-6	TRBV7-9	TGTGCCAGCAGCCCAGGGGTAAGGTTCACTGGGGCCAACGTCCTGACTTTC	CASSPGVRFTGANVLTF
NA	few	TRBJ2-7	TRBV5-5	TGTGCCAGCAGCTTGGCCGATTTACAGGGAGCCGGCTCCTACGAGCAGTACTTC	CASSLADLQGAGSYEQYF
TRBD1	few	TRBJ2-7	TRBV5-1	TGCGCCAGCAGCGTGACAGGGAGCTCCTACGAGCAGTACTTC	CASSVTGSSYEQYF
NA	NA	TRBJ1-5	TRBV9	TGTGCCAGCAGCGTAGGTAGTCTCGGGGATCAGCCCCAGCATTTT	CASSVGSLGDQPQHF
TRBD2	NA	TRBJ2-7	TRBV19	TGTGCCAGTAGTTCCGGCGGGGGGACCTACGAGCAGTACTTC	CASSSGGGTYEQYF
NA	NA	TRBJ2-4	TRBV23-1	TGCGCCAGCAGTCAACGTCGTTGGCAGCTTTCTGGCCGACTAGCCAAAAACATTCAGTACTTC	CASSQRRWQLSGRLAKNIQYF
NA	NA	TRBJ1-3	TRBV15	TGTGCCACCAGCAGTCTCACTTCAGGGGACACCATATATTTT	CATSSLTSGDTIYF
TRBD1	few	TRBJ2-7	TRBV29-1	TGCAGCGTTCTGGGAGTGACAGGGGGCCACGAGCAGTACTTC	CSVLGVTGGHEQYF
NA	NA	TRBJ2-1	TRBV5-1	TGCGCCAGCAGGGGCACGGCCTACAATGAGCAGTTCTTC	CASRGTAYNEQFF
TRBD2	few	TRBJ2-1	TRBV5-1	TGCGCCAGCAGCTTGGCTAGCGGGGGGATCTACAATGAGCAGTTCTTC	CASSLASGGIYNEQFF
TRBD1	few	TRBJ1-5	TRBV7-6	TGTGCCAGCAGCTTAGCCTCGGGACAGGGGGTGGGTCAGCCCCAGCATTTT	CASSLASGQGVGQPQHF
NA	NA	TRBJ2-5	TRBV5-6	TGTGCCAGCAGCTCTCAAAGGGGCGCCGGGGGAGAGACCCAGTACTTC	CASSSQRGAGGETQYF
NA	NA	TRBJ2-7	TRBV4-1	TGCGCCAGCAGCCAAGCAGGAATCTCCTACGAGCAGTACTTC	CASSQAGISYEQYF
TRBD2	NA	TRBJ2-1	TRBV9	TGTGCCAGCAGCATCGGGACTAGCGGGGACAATGAGCAGTTCTTC	CASSIGTSGDNEQFF
NA	NA	TRBJ1-4	TRBV9	TGTGCCAGCAGCGTAGGAGCCGCGACCCGGGATGAAAAACTGTTTTTT	CASSVGAATRDEKLFF
NA	NA	TRBJ1-1	TRBV29-1	TGCAGCGCCGTACAGGGAGGGTTTATGGGTCAGGACACTGAAGCTTTCTTT	CSAVQGGFMGQDTEAFF
NA	NA	TRBJ1-5	TRBV7-9	TGTGCCAGCAGCTTAGACAGCTATAGCAATCAGCCCCAGCATTTT	CASSLDSYSNQPQHF
NA	few	TRBJ2-3	TRBV6-1	TGTGCCAGCAGTGAGATGTGGGGTAAGAGGGCTAGCACAGATACGCAGTATTTT	CASSEMWGKRASTDTQYF
NA	few	TRBJ1-2	TRBV15	TGTGCCACCAGGCAAACCTCCGAGGAGGGCCCCGTCGGGTATGGCTACACCTTC	CATRQTSEEGPVGYGYTF
NA	few	TRBJ2-5	TRBV29-1	TGCAGCGTTACCACAGGGACGGGGAGGGGTGAGCAGTACTTC	CSVTTGTGRGEQYF
TRBD1	NA	TRBJ2-1	TRBV19	TGTGCCAGTAGTATTCCGGGACAGGGATACAATGAGCAGTTCTTC	CASSIPGQGYNEQFF
NA	few	TRBJ1-1	TRBV15	TGTGCCACCAGCAGAGATTTGGGCCTTGAAGCTTTCTTT	CATSRDLGLEAFF
TRBD1	NA	TRBJ1-2	TRBV2	TGTGCCAGCATCTGGGACAGAGGCGACTATGGCTACACCTTC	CASIWDRGDYGYTF
TRBD1	NA	TRBJ2-1	TRBV16	TGTGCCAGCAGCCAATCGGTAGACAGGGGGAAGTTCTTC	CASSQSVDRGKFF
TRBD1	NA	TRBJ1-2	TRBV27	TGTGCCAGCAGTTTAGACAGGGGGGGGATCTATGGCTACACCTTC	CASSLDRGGIYGYTF
TRBD1	NA	TRBJ2-7	TRBV6-1	TGTGCCAGTTGGGGGACAGAGCCCTACGAGCAGTACTTC	CASWGTEPYEQYF
NA	NA	TRBJ1-1	TRBV28	TGTGCCAGTCGGGACAAGATGAAGACTGAAGCTTTCTTT	CASRDKMKTEAFF